These T cell receptor beta chains were read from a single sample in a study of T cell responses to AZD1222 COVID-19 vaccine. Measured with immunoSEQ multiplex PCR; TCRdb has only the in-frame clones, and not every one. The repertoire holds tens of thousands of clones, more than 85% seen once, with around 4.9% in the top ten. The sample consisted of peripheral blood, taken on day 0 of AZD1222 vaccination. The receptors originated from an adult in good health. The CDR3 runs from the conserved cysteine through the conserved F or W. D genes are given only for firm matches.

D gene	V gene	J gene	CDR3 protein	CDR3 DNA
.	TRBV5-1	TRBJ2-5	CASSLEGETQYF	TGCGCCAGCAGCTTGGAGGGAGAGACCCAGTACTTC
TRBD1	TRBV4-3	TRBJ2-1	CASSLQGAYNEQFF	TGCGCCAGCAGCCTACAGGGGGCCTACAATGAGCAGTTCTTC
.	TRBV2	TRBJ2-5	CASSEPRGPYQETQYF	TGTGCCAGCAGTGAACCTCGGGGACCCTACCAAGAGACCCAGTACTTC
TRBD2	TRBV6-2/TRBV6-3	TRBJ2-5	CASSYTSRTSGGAQYF	TGTGCCAGCAGTTACACCTCCCGGACTAGCGGGGGGGCCCAGTACTTC
.	TRBV10-1	TRBJ2-7	CASSDAGTKSSYEQYF	TGCGCCAGCAGCGACGCTGGGACAAAGAGCTCCTACGAGCAGTACTTC
.	TRBV15	TRBJ2-5	CATSRGWVPVGKEGHQETQYF	TGTGCCACCAGCAGAGGTTGGGTACCTGTCGGGAAAGAGGGGCACCAAGAGACCCAGTACTTC
.	TRBV7-2	TRBJ1-5	CASSYTGNSNQPQHF	TGTGCCAGCAGCTACACAGGGAATAGCAATCAGCCCCAGCATTTT
.	TRBV28	TRBJ1-2	CASSLPGVYGYTF	TGTGCCAGCAGTTTACCAGGGGTCTATGGCTACACCTTC
.	TRBV6-5	TRBJ2-7	CASSYSWQGYEQYF	TGTGCCAGCAGTTACTCCTGGCAGGGCTACGAGCAGTACTTC
.	TRBV4-1	TRBJ1-1	CASSQAQGDTEAFF	TGCGCCAGCAGCCAAGCCCAGGGAGACACTGAAGCTTTCTTT
.	TRBV14	TRBJ2-7	CASSQAAGARYEQYF	TGTGCCAGCAGCCAAGCAGCAGGGGCCCGCTACGAGCAGTACTTC
TRBD1	TRBV28	TRBJ1-2	CASSWTVRGTLWGQGHGYTF	TGTGCCAGCAGTTGGACGGTACGAGGGACATTGTGGGGACAGGGGCATGGCTACACCTTC